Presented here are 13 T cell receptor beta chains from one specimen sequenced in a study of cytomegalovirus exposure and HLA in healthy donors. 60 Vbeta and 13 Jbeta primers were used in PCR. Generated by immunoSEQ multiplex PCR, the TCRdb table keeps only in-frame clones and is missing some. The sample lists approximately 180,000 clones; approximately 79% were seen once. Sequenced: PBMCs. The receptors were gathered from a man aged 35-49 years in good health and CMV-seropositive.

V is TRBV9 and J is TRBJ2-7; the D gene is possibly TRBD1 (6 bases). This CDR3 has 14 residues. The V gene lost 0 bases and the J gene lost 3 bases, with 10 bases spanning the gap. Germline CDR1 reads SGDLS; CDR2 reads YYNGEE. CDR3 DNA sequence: TGTGCCAGCAGCGTAGGGACAGAGGACTACGAGCAGTACTTC. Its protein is CASSVGTEDYEQYF.

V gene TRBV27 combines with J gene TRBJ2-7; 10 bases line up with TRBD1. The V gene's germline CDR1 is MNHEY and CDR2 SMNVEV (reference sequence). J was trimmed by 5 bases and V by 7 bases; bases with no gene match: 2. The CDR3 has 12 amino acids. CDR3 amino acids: CASKTGGNEQYF. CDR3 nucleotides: TGTGCCAGCAAGACAGGGGGCAACGAGCAGTACTTC.

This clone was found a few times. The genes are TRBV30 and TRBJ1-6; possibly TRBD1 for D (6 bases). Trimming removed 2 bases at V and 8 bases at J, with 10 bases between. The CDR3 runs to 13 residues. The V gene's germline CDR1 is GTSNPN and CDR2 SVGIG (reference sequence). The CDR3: CAWSLKGDSPLHF. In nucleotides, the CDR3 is TGTGCCTGGAGTTTAAAGGGGGATTCACCCCTCCACTTT. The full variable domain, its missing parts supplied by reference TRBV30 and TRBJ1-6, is SQTIHQWPATLVQPVGSPLSLECTVEGTSNPNLYWYRQAAGRGLQLLFYSVGIGQISSEVPQNLSASRPQDRQFILSSKKLLLSDSGFYLCAWSLKGDSPLHFGNGTRLTVT.

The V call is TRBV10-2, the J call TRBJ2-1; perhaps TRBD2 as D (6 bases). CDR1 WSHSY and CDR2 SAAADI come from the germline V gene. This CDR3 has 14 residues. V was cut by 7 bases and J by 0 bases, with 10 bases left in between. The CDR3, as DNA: TGCGCCAGCATAGCGGTGAGCTCCTACAATGAGCAGTTCTTC. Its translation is CASIAVSSYNEQFF.

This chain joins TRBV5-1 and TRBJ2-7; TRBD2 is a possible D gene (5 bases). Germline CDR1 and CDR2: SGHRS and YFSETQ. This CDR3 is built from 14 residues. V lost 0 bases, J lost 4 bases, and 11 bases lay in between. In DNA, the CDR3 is TGCGCCAGCAGCTTGGGGGGAGTCGATTACGAGCAGTACTTC. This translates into CASSLGGVDYEQYF.

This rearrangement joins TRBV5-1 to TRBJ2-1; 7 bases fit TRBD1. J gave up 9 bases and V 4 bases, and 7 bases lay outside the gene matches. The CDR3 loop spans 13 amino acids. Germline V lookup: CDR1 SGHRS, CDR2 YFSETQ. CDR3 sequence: CASSPTGLGEQFF. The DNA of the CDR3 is TGCGCCAGCAGCCCGACAGGGTTGGGTGAGCAGTTCTTC.

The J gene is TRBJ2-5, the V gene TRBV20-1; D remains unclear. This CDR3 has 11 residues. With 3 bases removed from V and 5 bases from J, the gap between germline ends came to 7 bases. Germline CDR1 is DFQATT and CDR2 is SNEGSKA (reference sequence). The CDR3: CSASSLETQYF. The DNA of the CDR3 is TGCAGTGCTAGCTCGTTGGAGACCCAGTACTTC.

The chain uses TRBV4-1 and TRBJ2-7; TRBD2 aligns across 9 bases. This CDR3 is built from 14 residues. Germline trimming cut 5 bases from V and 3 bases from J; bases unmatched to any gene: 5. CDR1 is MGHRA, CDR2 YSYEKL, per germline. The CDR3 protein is CASSLVAGDYEQYF. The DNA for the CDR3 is TGCGCCAGCAGCTTAGTAGCGGGAGACTACGAGCAGTACTTC.

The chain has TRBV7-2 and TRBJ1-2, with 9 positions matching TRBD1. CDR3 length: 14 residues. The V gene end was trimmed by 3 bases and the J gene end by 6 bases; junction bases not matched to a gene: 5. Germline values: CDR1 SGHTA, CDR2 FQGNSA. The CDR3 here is CASSFGQGSDGYTF. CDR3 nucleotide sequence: TGTGCCAGCAGCTTTGGACAGGGGAGCGATGGCTACACCTTC. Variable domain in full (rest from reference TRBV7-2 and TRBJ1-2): GAGVSQSPSNKVTEKGKDVELRCDPISGHTALYWYRQSLGQGLEFLIYFQGNSAPDKSGLPSDRFSAERTGGSVSTLTIQRTQQEDSAVYLCASSFGQGSDGYTFGSGTRLTVV.

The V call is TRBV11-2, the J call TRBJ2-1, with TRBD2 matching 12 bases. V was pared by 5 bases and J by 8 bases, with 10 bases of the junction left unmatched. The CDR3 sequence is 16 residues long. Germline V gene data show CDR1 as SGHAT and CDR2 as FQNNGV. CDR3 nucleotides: TGTGCCAGCAGCCTGACTAGCGGGGGTAACCTAGATGAGCAGTTCTTC. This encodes CASSLTSGGNLDEQFF.

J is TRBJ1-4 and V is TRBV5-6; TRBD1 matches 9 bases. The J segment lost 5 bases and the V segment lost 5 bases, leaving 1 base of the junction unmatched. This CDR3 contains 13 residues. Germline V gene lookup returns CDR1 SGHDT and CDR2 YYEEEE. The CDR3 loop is CASRTGGNEKLFF. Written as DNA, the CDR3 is TGTGCCAGCAGGACAGGGGGGAATGAAAAACTGTTTTTT.

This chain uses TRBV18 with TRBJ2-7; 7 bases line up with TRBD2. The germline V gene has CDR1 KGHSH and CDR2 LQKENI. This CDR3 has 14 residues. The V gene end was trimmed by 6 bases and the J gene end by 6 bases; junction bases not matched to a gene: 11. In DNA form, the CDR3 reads TGTGCCAGCTCCCTGGGGGGGAGAGCCGGCGAGCAGTACTTC. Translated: CASSLGGRAGEQYF.

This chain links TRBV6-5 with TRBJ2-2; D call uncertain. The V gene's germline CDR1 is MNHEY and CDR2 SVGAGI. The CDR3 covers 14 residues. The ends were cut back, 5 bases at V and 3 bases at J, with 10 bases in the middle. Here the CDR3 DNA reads TGTGCCAGCAGTCCCGACACATACACCGGGGAGCTGTTTTTT. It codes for CASSPDTYTGELFF.